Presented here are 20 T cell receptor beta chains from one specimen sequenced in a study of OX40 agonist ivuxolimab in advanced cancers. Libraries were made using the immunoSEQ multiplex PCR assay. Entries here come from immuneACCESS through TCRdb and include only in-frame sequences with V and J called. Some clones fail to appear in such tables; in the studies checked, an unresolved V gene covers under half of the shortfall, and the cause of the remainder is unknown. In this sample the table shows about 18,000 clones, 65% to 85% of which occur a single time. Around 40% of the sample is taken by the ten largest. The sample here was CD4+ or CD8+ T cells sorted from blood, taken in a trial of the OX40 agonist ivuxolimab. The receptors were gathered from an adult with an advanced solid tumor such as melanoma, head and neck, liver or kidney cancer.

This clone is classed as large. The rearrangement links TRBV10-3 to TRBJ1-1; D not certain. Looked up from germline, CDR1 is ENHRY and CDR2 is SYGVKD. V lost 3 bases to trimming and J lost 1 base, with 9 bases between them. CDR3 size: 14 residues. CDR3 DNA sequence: TGTGCCATCAGTGAAGAGAAGCCGAACACTGAAGCTTTCTTT. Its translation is CAISEEKPNTEAFF.

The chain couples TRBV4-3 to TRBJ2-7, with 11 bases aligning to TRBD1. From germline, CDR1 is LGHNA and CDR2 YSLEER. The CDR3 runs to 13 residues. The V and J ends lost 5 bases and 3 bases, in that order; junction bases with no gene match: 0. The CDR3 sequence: CASSGTGGYEQYF. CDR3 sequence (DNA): TGCGCCAGCAGCGGGACAGGGGGCTACGAGCAGTACTTC.

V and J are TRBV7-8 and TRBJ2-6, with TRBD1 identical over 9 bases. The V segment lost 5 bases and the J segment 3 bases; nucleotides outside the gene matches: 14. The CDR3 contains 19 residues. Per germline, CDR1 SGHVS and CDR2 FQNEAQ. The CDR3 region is CASSPMGQGLSGGANVLTF. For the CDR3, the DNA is TGTGCCAGCAGCCCAATGGGACAGGGACTCTCGGGTGGGGCCAACGTCCTGACTTTC.

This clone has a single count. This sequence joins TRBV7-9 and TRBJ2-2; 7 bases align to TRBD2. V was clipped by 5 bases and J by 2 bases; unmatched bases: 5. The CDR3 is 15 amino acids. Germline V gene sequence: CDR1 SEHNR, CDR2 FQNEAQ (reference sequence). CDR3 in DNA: TGTGCCAGCAGCCTGAGGGACTACAACACCGGGGAGCTGTTTTTT. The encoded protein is CASSLRDYNTGELFF.

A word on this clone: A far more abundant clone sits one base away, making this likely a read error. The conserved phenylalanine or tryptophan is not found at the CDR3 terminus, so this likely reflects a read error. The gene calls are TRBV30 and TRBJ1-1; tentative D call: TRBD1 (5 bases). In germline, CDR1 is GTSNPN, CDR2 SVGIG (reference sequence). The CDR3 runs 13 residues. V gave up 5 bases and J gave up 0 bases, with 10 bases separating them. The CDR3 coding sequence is TGTGCCTGGGGGGACGGGTTGAACACTGAAGCTTTCCTT. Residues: CAWGDGLNTEAFL.

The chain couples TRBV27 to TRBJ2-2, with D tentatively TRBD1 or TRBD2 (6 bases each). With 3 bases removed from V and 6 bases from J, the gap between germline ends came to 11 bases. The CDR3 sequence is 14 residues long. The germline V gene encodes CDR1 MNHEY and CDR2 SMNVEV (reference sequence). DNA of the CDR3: TGTGCCAGCAGTTTTCGGGGGCCCGCCGGGGAGCTGTTTTTT. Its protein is CASSFRGPAGELFF.

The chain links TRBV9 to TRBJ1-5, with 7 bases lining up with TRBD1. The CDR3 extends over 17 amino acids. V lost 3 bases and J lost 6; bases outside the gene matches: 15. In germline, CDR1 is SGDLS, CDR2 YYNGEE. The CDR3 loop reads CASSDTTIDRATQPQHF. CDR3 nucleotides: TGTGCCAGCAGCGACACTACCATAGACAGGGCCACTCAGCCCCAGCATTTT.

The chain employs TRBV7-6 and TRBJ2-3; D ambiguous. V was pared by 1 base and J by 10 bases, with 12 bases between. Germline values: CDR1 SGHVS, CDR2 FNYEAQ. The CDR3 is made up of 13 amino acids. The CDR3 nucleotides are TGTGCCAGCAGCTTAGGTGGTGTAGTTGCGCAGTATTTT. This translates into CASSLGGVVAQYF.

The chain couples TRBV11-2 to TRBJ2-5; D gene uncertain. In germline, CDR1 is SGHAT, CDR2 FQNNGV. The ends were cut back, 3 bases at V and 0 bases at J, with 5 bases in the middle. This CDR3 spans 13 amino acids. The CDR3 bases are TGTGCCAGCAGCTTCGGAGACCAAGAGACCCAGTACTTC. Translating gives CASSFGDQETQYF.

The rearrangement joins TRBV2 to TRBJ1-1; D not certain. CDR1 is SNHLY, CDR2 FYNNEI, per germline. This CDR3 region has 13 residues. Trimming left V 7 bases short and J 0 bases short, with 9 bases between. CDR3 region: CASTTVMNTEAFF. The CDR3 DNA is TGTGCCAGCACCACGGTGATGAACACTGAAGCTTTCTTT.

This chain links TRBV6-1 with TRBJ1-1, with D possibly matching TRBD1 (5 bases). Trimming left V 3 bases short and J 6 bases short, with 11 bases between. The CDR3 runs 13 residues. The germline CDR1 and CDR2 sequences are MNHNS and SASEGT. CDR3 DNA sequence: TGTGCCAGCAGTGAGGGGCCGGGGGCTGAAGCTTTCTTT. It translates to CASSEGPGAEAFF.

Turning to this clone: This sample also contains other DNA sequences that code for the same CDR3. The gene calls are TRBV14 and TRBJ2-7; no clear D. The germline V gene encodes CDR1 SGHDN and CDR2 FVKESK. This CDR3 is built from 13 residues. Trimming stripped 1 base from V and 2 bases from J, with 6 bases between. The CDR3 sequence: CASSQGVTYEQYF. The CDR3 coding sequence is TGTGCCAGCAGCCAAGGAGTTACCTACGAGCAGTACTTC.

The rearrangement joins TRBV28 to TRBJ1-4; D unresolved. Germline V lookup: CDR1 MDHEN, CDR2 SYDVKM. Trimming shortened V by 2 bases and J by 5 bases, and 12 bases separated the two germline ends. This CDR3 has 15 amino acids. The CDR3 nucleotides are TGTGCCAGCAGTTTAGAACTGGAATCGAATGAAAAACTGTTTTTT. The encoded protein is CASSLELESNEKLFF.

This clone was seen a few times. DNA for the CDR3: TGTGCAAGTCGCTTAGCGCAGACTTTCCCAGATACGCAGTATTTT. It specifies CASRLAQTFPDTQYF. The V and J genes are TRBV12-2 and TRBJ2-3; the table calls TRBD2, which could not be checked here. TRBV12-2 is a known pseudogene. The CDR3 contains 15 residues.

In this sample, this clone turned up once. CDR3 sequence (DNA): TGTGCCAGCAGCTTTATAGAAACCGGGGAGCTGTTTTTT. As protein: CASSFIETGELFF. The chain couples TRBV5-5 to TRBJ2-2, with unresolved D. Germline values: CDR1 SGHKS, CDR2 YYEKEE (reference sequence). V shed 2 bases and J shed 5 bases, with 7 bases lying between them. The length of the CDR3 is 13 residues.

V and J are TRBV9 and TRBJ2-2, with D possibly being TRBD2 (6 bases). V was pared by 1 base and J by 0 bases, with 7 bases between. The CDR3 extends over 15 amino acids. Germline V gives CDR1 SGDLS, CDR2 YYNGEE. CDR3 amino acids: CASSVTGANTGELFF. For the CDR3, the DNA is TGTGCCAGCAGCGTAACGGGGGCGAACACCGGGGAGCTGTTTTTT.

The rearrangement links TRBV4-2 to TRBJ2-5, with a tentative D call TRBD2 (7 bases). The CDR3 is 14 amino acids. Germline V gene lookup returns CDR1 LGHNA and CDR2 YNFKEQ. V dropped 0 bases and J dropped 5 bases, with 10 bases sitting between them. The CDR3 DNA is TGTGCCAGCAGCCAAGAGGGGAGGGGGGAGACCCAGTACTTC. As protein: CASSQEGRGETQYF.

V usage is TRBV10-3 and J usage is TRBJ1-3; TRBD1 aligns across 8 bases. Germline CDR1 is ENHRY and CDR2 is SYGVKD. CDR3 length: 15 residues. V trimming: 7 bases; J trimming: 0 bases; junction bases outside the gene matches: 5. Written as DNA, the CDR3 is TGTGCCATCACCCGACAGGGGAGCTCTGGAAACACCATATATTTT. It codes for CAITRQGSSGNTIYF.

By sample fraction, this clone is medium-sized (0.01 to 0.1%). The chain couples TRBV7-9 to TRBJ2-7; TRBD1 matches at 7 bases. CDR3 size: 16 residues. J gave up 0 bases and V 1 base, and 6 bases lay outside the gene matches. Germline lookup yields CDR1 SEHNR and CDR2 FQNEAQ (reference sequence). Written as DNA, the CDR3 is TGTGCCAGCAGCTTAGGGCTCGGGACAGTCTCCTACGAGCAGTACTTC. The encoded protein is CASSLGLGTVSYEQYF.

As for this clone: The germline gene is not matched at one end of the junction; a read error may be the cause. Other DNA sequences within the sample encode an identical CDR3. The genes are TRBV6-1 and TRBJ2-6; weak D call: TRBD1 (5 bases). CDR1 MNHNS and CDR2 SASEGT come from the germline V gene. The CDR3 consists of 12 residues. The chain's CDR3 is CASTSGANVLTF. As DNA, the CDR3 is TGTGCCAGTACCTCTGGGGCCAACGTTCTGACTTTC.